Each of the 26 T cell receptor beta chains below was sequenced from the same sample in a study of pediatric ulcerative colitis. The protocol was immunoSEQ multiplex PCR, while the TCRdb copy is restricted to in-frame clones and leaves out a portion. The sample consists of tens of thousands of clones, roughly 83% of them appearing once. Sample: blood. Every receptor here comes from a girl between 5 and 17 years old with moderate ulcerative colitis.

This CDR3 reads CACSGGNTGELFF. Here the CDR3 DNA reads TGTGCCTGCAGCGGGGGGAACACCGGGGAGCTGTTTTTT. The V and J genes are TRBV30 and TRBJ2-2; TRBD2 aligns across 8 bases. V was pared by 6 bases and J by 1 base, with 1 base of the junction left unmatched. CDR1 and CDR2 (germline): GTSNPN, SVGIG (reference sequence). This CDR3 contains 13 residues.

The rearrangement uses TRBV6-6 and TRBJ2-1; D call uncertain. Trimming removed 4 bases at V and 12 bases at J, with 10 bases between. Germline V gene data show CDR1 as MNHNY and CDR2 as SVGAGI (reference sequence). CDR3 length equals 11 residues. The CDR3 protein is CASSSKVWQFF. The CDR3 DNA reads TGTGCCAGCAGTTCAAAGGTTTGGCAGTTCTTC.

This clone has only one observation. The chain recombines TRBV5-6 with TRBJ1-2, with 7 bases identical to TRBD1. The CDR3 has 15 amino acids. V trimming: 5 bases; J trimming: 4 bases; junction bases outside the gene matches: 11. Germline V gene lookup returns CDR1 SGHDT and CDR2 YYEEEE. CDR3 DNA sequence: TGTGCCAGCAGTAAGAGGGACAGACCTGCCTATGGCTACACCTTC. Its translation is CASSKRDRPAYGYTF.

The V and J genes are TRBV7-2 and TRBJ1-2, with D unclear. The CDR3 is made up of 14 amino acids. V was pared by 5 bases and J by 2 bases, with 12 bases between. Germline values: CDR1 SGHTA, CDR2 FQGNSA. The CDR3 nucleotides read TGTGCCAGCAGCATCGCCGGGCCCAACTATGGCTACACCTTC. It specifies CASSIAGPNYGYTF.

This clone has more than one count but fewer than ten. This chain joins TRBV2 and TRBJ1-5; D possibly corresponds to TRBD1 (5 bases). V lost 6 bases to trimming and J lost 6 bases, with 9 bases between them. The CDR3 is 12 amino acids. Per the germline V gene, CDR1 is SNHLY and CDR2 is FYNNEI. The CDR3 DNA reads TGTGCCAGCAGGGGGGAGGGTCAGCCCCAGCATTTT. It codes for CASRGEGQPQHF.

Within the sample, this clone is medium-sized. J is TRBJ2-1 and V is TRBV15; D gene unclear. This CDR3 has 14 amino acids. V was clipped by 3 bases and J by 9 bases, with 15 bases between them. Germline loops: CDR1 LNHNV, CDR2 YYDKDF (reference sequence). The CDR3 DNA reads TGTGCCACCAGCAGGGGCCCGAGTGGCCCTGAGCAGTTCTTC. Protein sequence: CATSRGPSGPEQFF.

The count of this clone is one. The chain couples TRBV5-5 to TRBJ1-1; TRBD1 aligns across 7 bases. This CDR3 is built from 13 residues. CDR1 is SGHKS and CDR2 is YYEKEE in the germline V gene (reference sequence). The junction had 3 bases not matched to a gene; V was cut back by 0 bases and J by 7 bases. The CDR3 DNA sequence: TGTGCCAGCAGCTTGGGACAGGGAGGTGAAGCTTTCTTT. Its translation: CASSLGQGGEAFF.

The V call is TRBV28, the J call TRBJ2-3; weak D call: TRBD2 (6 bases). Trimming pared 7 bases from V and 1 base from J, leaving 6 bases between. The CDR3 runs 12 residues. Germline V gene sequence: CDR1 MDHEN, CDR2 SYDVKM. The CDR3 nucleotides read TGTGCCAGCACTAGCGGCACAGATACGCAGTATTTT. It specifies CASTSGTDTQYF. Full variable domain (missing parts from reference TRBV28 and TRBJ2-3): DVKVTQSSRYLVKRTGEKVFLECVQDMDHENMFWYRQDPGLGLRLIYFSYDVKMKEKGDIPEGYSVSREKKERFSLILESASTNQTSMYLCASTSGTDTQYFGPGTRLTVL.

The CDR3 region has the DNA TGTGCCAGCAGTAGGGACAGGGGTGTGACTAATGAAAAACTGTTTTTT. Encoded protein: CASSRDRGVTNEKLFF. The gene calls are TRBV2 and TRBJ1-4, with 10 positions matching TRBD1. The V gene's germline CDR1 is SNHLY and CDR2 FYNNEI. This CDR3 comprises 16 residues. V trimming: 5 bases; J trimming: 2 bases; junction bases outside the gene matches: 5.

The gene calls are TRBV5-4 and TRBJ2-7, with a possible D match to TRBD1 (6 bases). V was clipped by 3 bases and J by 3 bases, with 10 bases between them. The V gene's germline CDR1 is SGHNT and CDR2 YYREEE (reference sequence). This CDR3 comprises 13 residues. As DNA, the CDR3 is TGTGCCAGCAGCTCCGGACAGCACTACGAGCAGTACTTC. Its translation is CASSSGQHYEQYF.

CDR3 sequence: CASSLRGRVGNTIYF. The CDR3 DNA reads TGTGCCAGCAGTTTGAGGGGGCGCGTTGGAAACACCATATATTTT. The chain carries TRBV28 and TRBJ1-3; 7 bases match TRBD1. J was trimmed by 3 bases and V by 3 bases; bases with no gene match: 5. Germline V gene lookup returns CDR1 MDHEN and CDR2 SYDVKM. The CDR3 contains 15 residues.

J is TRBJ2-5 and V is TRBV7-8, with D unclear. V dropped 1 base and J dropped 1 base, with 4 bases sitting between them. The germline V gene encodes CDR1 SGHVS and CDR2 FQNEAQ. This CDR3 has 13 amino acids. The CDR3 coding sequence is TGTGCCAGCAGCTTAGTTCGCCAAGAGACCCAGTACTTC. Protein sequence: CASSLVRQETQYF.

The chain combines TRBV5-4 with TRBJ1-6; a weak D match, TRBD1 (5 bases). The CDR3 consists of 17 residues. Germline V CDR1 and CDR2: SGHNT, YYREEE (reference sequence). Trimming left V 0 bases short and J 0 bases short, with 10 bases between. CDR3 loop: CASSLVPGSSYNSPLHF. CDR3 bases: TGTGCCAGCAGCTTGGTCCCAGGGAGCTCCTATAATTCACCCCTCCACTTT.

This rearrangement joins TRBV2 to TRBJ2-1; TRBD2 aligns across 8 bases. J was trimmed by 6 bases and V by 8 bases; bases with no gene match: 12. Germline V gene sequence: CDR1 SNHLY, CDR2 FYNNEI. The CDR3 is 15 amino acids. This chain's CDR3 is CASGWSAGEVNEQFF. The CDR3 region has the DNA TGTGCCAGCGGATGGTCAGCGGGAGAGGTCAATGAGCAGTTCTTC.

The chain links TRBV29-1 to TRBJ2-1, with TRBD1 as a possible D gene (5 bases). The CDR3 is made up of 15 amino acids. Per germline, CDR1 SQVTM and CDR2 ANQGSEA. Trimming removed 6 bases at V and 4 bases at J, with 19 bases between. The CDR3: CSVDDSSRIYNEQFF. The CDR3 region has the DNA TGCAGCGTGGACGACAGCAGCCGGATTTACAATGAGCAGTTCTTC.

This clone has only one observation. The V gene is TRBV9, the J gene TRBJ2-3, with a possible D match to TRBD2 (6 bases). Trimming cost V 0 bases and J 4 bases, with 12 bases left between them. Germline lookup yields CDR1 SGDLS and CDR2 YYNGEE. CDR3 size: 15 residues. Here the CDR3 reads CASSVGLVEADTQYF. CDR3 sequence (DNA): TGTGCCAGCAGCGTAGGACTAGTCGAGGCAGATACGCAGTATTTT.

CDR3 amino acids: CASSSNSGQGVLGANVLTF. The CDR3 bases are TGTGCCAGCAGTTCAAATAGCGGACAGGGGGTATTAGGGGCCAACGTCCTGACTTTC. V and J are TRBV28 and TRBJ2-6; 10 bases agree with TRBD1. Per the germline V gene, CDR1 is MDHEN and CDR2 is SYDVKM. The CDR3 spans 19 residues. V lost 4 bases to trimming and J lost 4 bases; unmatched junction nucleotides: 13.

This chain links TRBV7-9 with TRBJ2-5; 11 nucleotides agree with TRBD2. With V trimmed by 5 bases and J by 2 bases, 4 bases remained unmatched. This CDR3 is built from 15 residues. The germline V gene has CDR1 SEHNR and CDR2 FQNEAQ (reference sequence). CDR3 amino acids: CASSGVAGGQETQYF. In DNA form, the CDR3 reads TGTGCCAGCAGCGGGGTAGCGGGGGGGCAAGAGACCCAGTACTTC.

The rearrangement uses TRBV30 and TRBJ1-1; D gene uncertain. This CDR3 has 13 residues. Trimming shortened V by 2 bases and J by 2 bases, and 9 bases separated the two germline ends. CDR1 is GTSNPN and CDR2 is SVGIG in the germline V gene (reference sequence). The CDR3 loop is CAWSPTPNTEAFF. In DNA, the CDR3 is TGTGCCTGGAGTCCTACCCCCAACACTGAAGCTTTCTTT.

The chain joins TRBV27 to TRBJ2-7, with 8 nucleotides matching TRBD2. J lost 6 bases, V lost 4 bases, and 11 bases had no gene match. This CDR3 is 15 amino acids long. From germline, CDR1 is MNHEY and CDR2 SMNVEV (reference sequence). The CDR3, as DNA: TGTGCCAGCAGTTCTCAAGCGGGAGTTCCCTCCGAGCAGTACTTC. Its protein product is CASSSQAGVPSEQYF.

The chain couples TRBV5-6 to TRBJ2-1; no reliable D call. Germline loops: CDR1 SGHDT, CDR2 YYEEEE. Trimming shortened V by 4 bases and J by 0 bases, and 8 bases separated the two germline ends. This CDR3 spans 14 amino acids. CDR3 in amino acids: CASSDTDSYNEQFF. The DNA of the CDR3 is TGTGCCAGCAGCGACACGGACTCCTACAATGAGCAGTTCTTC.

This clone showed up just a few times. This CDR3 is also generated by other DNA sequences in the sample. This chain connects TRBV6-5 to TRBJ1-5; TRBD1 matches 9 bases. Germline CDR1 and CDR2: MNHEY and SVGAGI. The ends lost 4 bases at V and 4 bases at J; junction bases unmatched: 2. The length of the CDR3 is 14 residues. The CDR3 protein is CASSWGQGNQPQHF. The DNA for the CDR3 is TGTGCCAGCAGTTGGGGACAGGGAAATCAGCCCCAGCATTTT.

The J gene is TRBJ1-3, the V gene TRBV6-1; D call uncertain. The CDR3 sequence is 15 residues long. V lost 3 bases and J 0 bases, leaving 9 bases between the germline ends. Looked up from germline, CDR1 is MNHNS and CDR2 is SASEGT. Here the CDR3 DNA reads TGTGCCAGCAGTGATCACTGGGACTCTGGAAACACCATATATTTT. Its translation is CASSDHWDSGNTIYF.

The genes are TRBV28 and TRBJ1-4, with D unresolved. V was trimmed by 3 bases and J by 8 bases, leaving 13 bases between them. CDR1 and CDR2 from the germline V gene are MDHEN and SYDVKM. This CDR3 contains 14 residues. CDR3 in DNA: TGTGCCAGCAGTTTGGGGAGGGAGGGAGAAAAACTGTTTTTT. This encodes CASSLGREGEKLFF.

The J gene is TRBJ2-2, the V gene TRBV29-1; 11 bases agree with TRBD2. V dropped 0 bases and J dropped 3; count of bases not matched to a gene: 6. Germline values: CDR1 SQVTM, CDR2 ANQGSEA. The CDR3 totals 17 residues. The CDR3 DNA follows: TGCAGCGTTGAAGATCTTGTAGCGGGAGGGGACACCGGGGAGCTGTTTTTT. Its protein is CSVEDLVAGGDTGELFF.

The chain has TRBV5-1 and TRBJ2-1, with 9 bases fitting TRBD1. CDR1 is SGHRS and CDR2 is YFSETQ in the germline V gene. V shed 4 bases, J shed 0 bases, and the junction held 8 bases outside the gene matches. The CDR3 contains 17 residues. The CDR3 DNA is TGCGCCAGCAGCCCGCCCGTGACAGGGGGCTCCTACAATGAGCAGTTCTTC. Translating gives CASSPPVTGGSYNEQFF.